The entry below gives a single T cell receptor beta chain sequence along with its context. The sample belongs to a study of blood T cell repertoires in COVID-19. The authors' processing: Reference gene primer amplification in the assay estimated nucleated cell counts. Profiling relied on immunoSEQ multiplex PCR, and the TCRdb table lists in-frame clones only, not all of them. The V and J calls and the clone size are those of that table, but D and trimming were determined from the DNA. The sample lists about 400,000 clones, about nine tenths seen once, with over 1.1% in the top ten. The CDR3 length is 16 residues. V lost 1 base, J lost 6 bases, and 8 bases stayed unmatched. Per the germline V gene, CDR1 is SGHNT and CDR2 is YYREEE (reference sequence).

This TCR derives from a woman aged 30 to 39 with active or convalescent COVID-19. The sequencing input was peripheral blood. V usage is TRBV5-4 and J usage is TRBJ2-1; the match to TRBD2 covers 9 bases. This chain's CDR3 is CASSLLASGAFNEQFF. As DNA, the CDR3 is TGTGCCAGCAGCTTGCTGGCTAGCGGGGCCTTCAATGAGCAGTTCTTC. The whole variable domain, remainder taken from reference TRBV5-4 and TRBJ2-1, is ETGVTQSPTHLIKTRGQQVTLRCSSQSGHNTVSWYQQALGQGPQFIFQYYREEENGRGNFPPRFSGLQFPNYSSELNVNALELDDSALYLCASSLLASGAFNEQFFGPGTRLTVL.